One sample yielded the 19 T cell receptor beta chains listed below, sequenced in a study of shared clonotypes between healthy human individuals. Here immunoSEQ multiplex PCR was the method, and the copy in TCRdb shows in-frame clones only, minus some. The sample has 530,000 or so clones, 75% to 80% seen once. Material: PBMCs. The receptors originated from a woman aged 40-49 years in good health. Some clones in this sample may be carry-over from other donors' samples.

For this clone: Other DNA sequences in this specimen translate into the identical CDR3. The chain joins TRBV15 to TRBJ2-5; 13 positions match TRBD2. V was clipped by 0 bases and J by 1 base; unmatched bases: 5. Per germline, CDR1 LNHNV and CDR2 YYDKDF (reference sequence). This CDR3 has 18 amino acids. CDR3 loop: CATSRDGLAGVGQETQYF. As DNA, the CDR3 is TGTGCCACCAGCAGAGATGGACTAGCGGGAGTAGGCCAAGAGACCCAGTACTTC.

The chain recombines TRBV10-3 with TRBJ2-1, with TRBD2 matching over 12 bases. Per germline, CDR1 ENHRY and CDR2 SYGVKD. The CDR3 loop spans 15 amino acids. J gave up 7 bases and V 6 bases, and 7 bases lay outside the gene matches. The CDR3 here is CAIRMTSGSGNEQFF. DNA for the CDR3: TGTGCCATCAGGATGACTAGCGGGAGTGGTAATGAGCAGTTCTTC.

The gene calls are TRBV18 and TRBJ2-1; TRBD1 might be the D (5 bases). Per the germline V gene, CDR1 is KGHSH and CDR2 is LQKENI. Trimming stripped 2 bases from V and 8 bases from J, with 16 bases between. The CDR3 covers 15 residues. This chain's CDR3 is CASSPYQGNRYEQFF. The CDR3 DNA reads TGTGCCAGCTCACCATACCAGGGTAACCGGTATGAGCAGTTCTTC.

The gene calls are TRBV6-6 and TRBJ1-3; D is undetermined. V was pared by 8 bases and J by 4 bases, with 18 bases between. The germline gives CDR1 MNHNY, CDR2 SVGAGI (reference sequence). CDR3 size: 15 residues. Written as DNA, the CDR3 is TGTGCCAGCTCCTGGGAGGTTTCGGGAGGAAACACCATATATTTT. It codes for CASSWEVSGGNTIYF.

V is TRBV5-5 and J is TRBJ1-1; 8 nucleotides agree with TRBD1. J was trimmed by 5 bases and V by 1 base; bases with no gene match: 4. This CDR3 has 14 amino acids. CDR1 is SGHKS, CDR2 YYEKEE, per germline (reference sequence). Written as DNA, the CDR3 is TGTGCCAGCAGCTTGAGAACAGGGGGGACTGAAGCTTTCTTT. Encoded protein: CASSLRTGGTEAFF.

The J gene is TRBJ2-7, the V gene TRBV6-9, with TRBD2 identical over 8 bases. Germline assignment: CDR1 MNHGY and CDR2 SVAAGI. The trim removed 3 bases at V and 5 bases at J, leaving 9 bases unmatched. The CDR3 is 15 amino acids. The CDR3 DNA follows: TGTGCCAGCAGTTACTCTGCGGGAGGTTCGGACGAGCAGTACTTC. It codes for CASSYSAGGSDEQYF.

V is TRBV6-1 and J is TRBJ2-7; TRBD1 might be the D (6 bases). Germline V CDR1 and CDR2: MNHNS, SASEGT. V was cut by 4 bases and J by 4 bases, with 14 bases left in between. CDR3 length equals 14 residues. CDR3 sequence reads: CASSGDVTGYEQYF. CDR3 sequence (DNA): TGTGCCAGCAGTGGGGACGTGACAGGTTACGAGCAGTACTTC.

V usage is TRBV9 and J usage is TRBJ2-2, with 10 bases fitting TRBD2. The CDR3 covers 17 residues. J was trimmed by 2 bases and V by 1 base; bases with no gene match: 5. Germline V gene lookup returns CDR1 SGDLS and CDR2 YYNGEE. In nucleotides, the CDR3 is TGTGCCAGCAGCGTACACAGGACTAGCGGTAACACCGGGGAGCTGTTTTTT. Translated, it gives CASSVHRTSGNTGELFF.

The chain joins TRBV7-9 to TRBJ2-1; a possible D gene is TRBD1 (6 bases). The V end lost 2 bases, the J end lost 0 bases, and 14 bases lay between the germline ends. Germline CDR1 and CDR2: SEHNR and FQNEAQ (reference sequence). The CDR3 has 17 amino acids. The CDR3 region is CASSLSTGQSSYNEQFF. The CDR3 DNA is TGTGCCAGCAGCTTATCGACCGGACAGAGCTCCTACAATGAGCAGTTCTTC.

With regard to this clone: A read error may explain this, as a much larger clone is one base away. J is TRBJ2-5 and V is TRBV9; 12 bases map to TRBD2. The trim removed 3 bases at V and 2 bases at J, leaving 2 bases unmatched. Germline CDR1 SGDLS, CDR2 YYNGEE. The CDR3 spans 15 residues. This CDR3 is CASSGGTSGQETQYF. In DNA form, the CDR3 reads TGTGCCAGCAGCGGCGGGACTAGCGGGCAAGAGACCCAGTACTTC.

The V and J genes are TRBV6-5 and TRBJ2-5, with a possible D match to TRBD2 (7 bases). Trimming removed 2 bases from V and 5 bases from J, with 18 bases in between. CDR3 length: 16 amino acids. From germline, CDR1 is MNHEY and CDR2 SVGAGI. The CDR3 DNA is TGTGCCAGCAGTTACCTCCGGGGAGGGGGTCGGGAGACCCAGTACTTC. Translated: CASSYLRGGGRETQYF.

This rearrangement joins TRBV7-8 to TRBJ1-2; TRBD1 matches 8 bases. Germline V gives CDR1 SGHVS, CDR2 FQNEAQ. The V and J ends lost 3 bases and 0 bases, in that order; junction bases with no gene match: 3. This CDR3 spans 15 amino acids. CDR3 protein: CASSFGQGSNYGYTF. For the CDR3, the DNA is TGTGCCAGCAGCTTCGGACAGGGCTCTAACTATGGCTACACCTTC.

The chain carries TRBV5-5 and TRBJ2-5; possibly TRBD2 for D (5 bases). The CDR3 covers 13 residues. Trimming left V 4 bases short and J 5 bases short, with 12 bases between. Germline-derived CDR1 and CDR2 are SGHKS and YYEKEE (reference sequence). CDR3 coding DNA: TGTGCCAGCAGCCCCGAGCGGTTGGAGACCCAGTACTTC. This encodes CASSPERLETQYF.

This chain uses TRBV7-3 with TRBJ2-3; 11 nucleotides align to TRBD1. There are 14 residues in the CDR3. The germline CDR1 and CDR2 sequences are SGHTA and FQGTGA. Losses at the gene ends were 5 bases for V and 5 bases for J; bases not matched to a gene: 3. The chain's CDR3 is CASSPGQGGDTQYF. In nucleotides, the CDR3 is TGTGCCAGCAGCCCGGGACAGGGGGGAGATACGCAGTATTTT.

This chain links TRBV7-3 with TRBJ1-1, with 7 positions matching TRBD1. CDR1 SGHTA and CDR2 FQGTGA come from the germline V gene. The CDR3 runs 13 residues. Trimming at V came to 2 bases and at J to 5 bases, leaving 2 bases not matched to a gene. CDR3 nucleotides: TGTGCCAGCAGCTTACAGGGGGGGACTGAAGCTTTCTTT. Amino acids: CASSLQGGTEAFF.

The rearrangement links TRBV7-6 to TRBJ2-3; D call uncertain. The germline CDR1 and CDR2 sequences are SGHVS and FNYEAQ. The V gene lost 5 bases and the J gene lost 2 bases, with 17 bases spanning the gap. This CDR3 is built from 16 residues. The CDR3 region has the DNA TGTGCCAGCAGCCCCCTCGGGCGGCGCACCACAGATACGCAGTATTTT. Translated: CASSPLGRRTTDTQYF.

The chain employs TRBV7-2 and TRBJ1-2, with D perhaps TRBD1 (6 bases). From germline, CDR1 is SGHTA and CDR2 FQGNSA. The CDR3 runs to 15 residues. V lost 1 base to trimming and J lost 5 bases, with 14 bases between them. CDR3 sequence (DNA): TGTGCCAGCAGCTTAGATGGGGGGCTAGGATATGGCTACACCTTC. Amino acids: CASSLDGGLGYGYTF.

The count of this clone is one. The DNA of the CDR3 is TGTGCCACCAGCAGAGTTGGAGGGCCCGGGGAGACCCAGTACTTC. As protein: CATSRVGGPGETQYF. The chain is built from TRBV15 and TRBJ2-5, with D tentatively TRBD2 (6 bases). CDR3 length: 15 residues. V was shortened by 1 base and J by 5 bases, with 14 bases between the two germline ends. Germline V gene data show CDR1 as LNHNV and CDR2 as YYDKDF (reference sequence).

The gene calls are TRBV4-1 and TRBJ1-3; 7 bases match TRBD1. The J segment lost 2 bases and the V segment lost 2 bases, leaving 6 bases of the junction unmatched. This CDR3 region has 16 residues. Per the germline V gene, CDR1 is MGHRA and CDR2 is YSYEKL. CDR3 sequence (DNA): TGCGCCAGCAGCCAAATTACTACAGGGGCTGGAAACACCATATATTTT. Protein: CASSQITTGAGNTIYF.